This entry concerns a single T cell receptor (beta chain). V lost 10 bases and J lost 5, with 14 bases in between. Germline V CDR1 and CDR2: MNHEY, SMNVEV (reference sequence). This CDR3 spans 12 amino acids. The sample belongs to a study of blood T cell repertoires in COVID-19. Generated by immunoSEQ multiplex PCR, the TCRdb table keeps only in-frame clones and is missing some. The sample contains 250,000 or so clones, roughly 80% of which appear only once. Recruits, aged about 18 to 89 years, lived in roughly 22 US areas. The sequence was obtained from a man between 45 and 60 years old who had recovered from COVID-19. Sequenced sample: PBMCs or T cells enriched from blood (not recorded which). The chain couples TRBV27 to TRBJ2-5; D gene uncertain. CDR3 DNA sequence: TGTGCCACCCGCAGTCCCGGGGAGACCCAGTACTTC. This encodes CATRSPGETQYF.